The clone carrying this T cell receptor (beta chain) was counted between two and nine times. This record comes from a study of blood T cell repertoires in COVID-19. Study-wide context: Donors in the United States, Italy and Spain gave samples during acute or convalescent COVID-19. T cells, B-cell-depleted T cells, or PBMCs provided the cDNA or gDNA that served as material.

Per the germline V gene, CDR1 is DFQATT and CDR2 is SNEGSKA (reference sequence). The trim removed 3 bases at V and 3 bases at J, leaving 1 base unmatched. The CDR3 totals 12 residues. Per the original methods: Researchers report that nucleated cell counts were estimated from reference gene primer amplification. The repertoire was sequenced with immunoSEQ multiplex PCR; TCRdb's copy has only in-frame clones and lacks some. That table supplies the V and J calls and clone size; D and trimming were determined from the DNA. The repertoire holds about 280,000 clones, with approximately 86% as singletons. The sequence derives from a woman aged 25 to 39 who had recovered from COVID-19. The sample was peripheral blood. The chain carries TRBV20-1 and TRBJ1-2, with TRBD1 matching 7 bases. The CDR3 DNA sequence: TGCAGTGCTAGTACAGGGGACTATGGCTACACCTTC. Protein: CSASTGDYGYTF.